This T cell receptor (beta chain) stems from a study of T cell changes during pregnancy in multiple sclerosis. Generated by immunoSEQ multiplex PCR, the TCRdb table keeps only in-frame clones and is missing some. The data hold roughly 100,000 clones, with about 89% observed a single time. Trimming took 3 bases from V and 6 from J; bases not matched to a gene: 7. The CDR3 is 15 residues long. In germline, CDR1 is GTSNPN, CDR2 SVGIG (reference sequence). This chain joins TRBV30 and TRBJ2-7, with 14 bases matching TRBD2. The source material was peripheral blood, sampled before pregnancy. The TCR originated in a female donor with multiple sclerosis, enrolled in a pregnancy study. CDR3 nucleotide sequence: TGTGCCTGGAGCCCCCGACTAGCGGGAGGGCTCGAGCAGTACTTC. It is translated as CAWSPRLAGGLEQYF.